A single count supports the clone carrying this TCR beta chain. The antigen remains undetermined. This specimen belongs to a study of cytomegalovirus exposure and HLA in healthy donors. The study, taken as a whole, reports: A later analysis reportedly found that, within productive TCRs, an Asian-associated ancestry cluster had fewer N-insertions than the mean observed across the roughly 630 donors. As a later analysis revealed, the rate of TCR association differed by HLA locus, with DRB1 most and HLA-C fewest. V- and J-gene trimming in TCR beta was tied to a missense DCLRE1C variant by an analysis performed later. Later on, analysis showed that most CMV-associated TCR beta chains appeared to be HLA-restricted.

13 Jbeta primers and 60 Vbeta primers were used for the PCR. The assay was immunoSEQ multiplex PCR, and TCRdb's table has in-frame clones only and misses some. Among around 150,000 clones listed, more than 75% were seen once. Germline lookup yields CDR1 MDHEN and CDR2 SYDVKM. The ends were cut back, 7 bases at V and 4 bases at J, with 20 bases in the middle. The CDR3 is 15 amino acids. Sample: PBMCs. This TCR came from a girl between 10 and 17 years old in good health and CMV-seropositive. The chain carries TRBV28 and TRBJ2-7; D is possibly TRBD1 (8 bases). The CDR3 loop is CASMAPHRGGYEQYF. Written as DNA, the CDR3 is TGTGCCAGCATGGCCCCCCACAGGGGGGGGTACGAGCAGTACTTC. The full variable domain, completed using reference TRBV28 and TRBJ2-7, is DVKVTQSSRYLVKRTGEKVFLECVQDMDHENMFWYRQDPGLGLRLIYFSYDVKMKEKGDIPEGYSVSREKKERFSLILESASTNQTSMYLCASMAPHRGGYEQYFGPGTRLTVT.